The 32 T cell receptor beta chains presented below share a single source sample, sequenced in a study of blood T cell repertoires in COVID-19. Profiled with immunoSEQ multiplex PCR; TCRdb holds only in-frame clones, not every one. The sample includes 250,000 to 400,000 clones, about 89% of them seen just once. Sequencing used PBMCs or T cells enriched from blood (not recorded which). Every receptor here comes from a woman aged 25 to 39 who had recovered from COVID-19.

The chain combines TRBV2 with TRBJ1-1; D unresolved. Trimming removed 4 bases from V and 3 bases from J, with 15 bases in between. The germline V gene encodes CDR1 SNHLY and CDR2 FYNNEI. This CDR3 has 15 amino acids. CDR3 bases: TGTGCCAGCAGTGTTAGTAGCTTTAGTGACACTGAAGCTTTCTTT. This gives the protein CASSVSSFSDTEAFF. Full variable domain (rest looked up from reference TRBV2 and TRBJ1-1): EPEVTQTPSHQVTQMGQEVILRCVPISNHLYFYWYRQILGQKVEFLVSFYNNEISEKSEIFDDQFSVERPDGSNFTLKIRSTKLEDSAMYFCASSVSSFSDTEAFFGQGTRLTVV.

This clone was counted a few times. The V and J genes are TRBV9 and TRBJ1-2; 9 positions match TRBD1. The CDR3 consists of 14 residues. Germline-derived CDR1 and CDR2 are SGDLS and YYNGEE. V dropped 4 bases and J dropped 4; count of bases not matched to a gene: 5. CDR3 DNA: TGTGCCAGCAGCCCCCGGACAGGGGTCTATGGCTACACCTTC. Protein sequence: CASSPRTGVYGYTF.

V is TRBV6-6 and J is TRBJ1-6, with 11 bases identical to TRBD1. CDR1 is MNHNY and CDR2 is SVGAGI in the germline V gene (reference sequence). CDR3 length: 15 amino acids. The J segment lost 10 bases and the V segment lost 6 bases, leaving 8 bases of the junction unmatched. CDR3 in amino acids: CASRRTDRGLSPLHF. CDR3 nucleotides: TGTGCCAGCAGAAGAACGGACAGGGGGCTATCACCCCTCCACTTT.

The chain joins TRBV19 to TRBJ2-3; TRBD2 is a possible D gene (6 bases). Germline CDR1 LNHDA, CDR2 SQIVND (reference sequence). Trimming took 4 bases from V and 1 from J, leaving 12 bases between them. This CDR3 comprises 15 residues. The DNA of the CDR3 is TGTGCCAGTAGTAACCCCCGCGGGGGCACAGATACGCAGTATTTT. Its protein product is CASSNPRGGTDTQYF.

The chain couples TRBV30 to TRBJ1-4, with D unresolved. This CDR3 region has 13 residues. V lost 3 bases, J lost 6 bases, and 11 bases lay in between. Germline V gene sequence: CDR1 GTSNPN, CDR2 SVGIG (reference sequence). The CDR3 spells CAWSGGYDEKLFF. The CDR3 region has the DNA TGTGCCTGGAGCGGAGGTTATGATGAAAAACTGTTTTTT.

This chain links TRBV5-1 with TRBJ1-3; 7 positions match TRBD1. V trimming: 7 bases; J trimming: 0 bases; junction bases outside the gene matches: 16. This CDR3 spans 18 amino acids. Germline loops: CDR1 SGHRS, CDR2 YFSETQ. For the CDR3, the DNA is TGCGCCAGCGGAATCGACCCGGGACAGAGACCCTCTGGAAACACCATATATTTT. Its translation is CASGIDPGQRPSGNTIYF.

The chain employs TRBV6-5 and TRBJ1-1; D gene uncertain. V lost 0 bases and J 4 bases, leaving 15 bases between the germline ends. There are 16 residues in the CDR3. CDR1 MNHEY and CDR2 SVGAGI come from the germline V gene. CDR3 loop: CASSYSAGWVGTEAFF. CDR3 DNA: TGTGCCAGCAGTTACTCGGCAGGTTGGGTCGGCACTGAAGCTTTCTTT.

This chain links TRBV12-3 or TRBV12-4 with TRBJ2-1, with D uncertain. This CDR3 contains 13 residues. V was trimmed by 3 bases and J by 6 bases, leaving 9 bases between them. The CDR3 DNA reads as TGTGCCAGCAGTTTTCGGTCGAGCAATGAGCAGTTCTTC. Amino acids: CASSFRSSNEQFF.

The CDR3 loop reads CASSRGLDSRSDYGYTF. CDR3 sequence (DNA): TGTGCCAGCAGCCGCGGTTTGGACAGCCGTTCGGACTATGGCTACACCTTC. The V gene is TRBV4-2, the J gene TRBJ1-2; tentative D call: TRBD1 (6 bases). V was pared by 4 bases and J by 3 bases, with 21 bases between. The CDR3 runs to 17 residues. CDR1 is LGHNA, CDR2 YNFKEQ, per germline.

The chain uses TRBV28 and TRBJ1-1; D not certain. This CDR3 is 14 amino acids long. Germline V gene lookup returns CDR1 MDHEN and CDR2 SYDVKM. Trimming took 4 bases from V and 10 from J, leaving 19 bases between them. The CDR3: CASSSPGKPEGAFF. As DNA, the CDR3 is TGTGCCAGCAGTTCGCCGGGCAAGCCCGAGGGAGCTTTCTTT.

The CDR3 is CASSPPNRGDTEAFF. The DNA for the CDR3 is TGTGCCAGCTCACCACCGAACAGGGGGGACACTGAAGCTTTCTTT. The chain uses TRBV18 and TRBJ1-1; 8 positions agree with TRBD1. The CDR3 loop spans 15 amino acids. The ends lost 0 bases at V and 3 bases at J; junction bases unmatched: 3. Germline assignment: CDR1 KGHSH and CDR2 LQKENI.

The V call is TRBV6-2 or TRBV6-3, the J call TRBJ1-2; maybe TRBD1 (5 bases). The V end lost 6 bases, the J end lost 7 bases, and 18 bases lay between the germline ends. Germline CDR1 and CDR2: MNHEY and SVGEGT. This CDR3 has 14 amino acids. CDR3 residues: CASSPPGGALGYTF. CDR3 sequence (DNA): TGTGCCAGCAGCCCCCCGGGAGGGGCGCTTGGCTACACCTTC.

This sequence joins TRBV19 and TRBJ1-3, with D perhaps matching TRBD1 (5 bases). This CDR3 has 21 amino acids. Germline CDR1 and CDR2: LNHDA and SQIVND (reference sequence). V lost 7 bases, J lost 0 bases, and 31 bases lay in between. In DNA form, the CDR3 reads TGTGCCAGTACCCCCAAAGGGGCAGGGCTTCTTCAAGGGTACTCTGGAAACACCATATATTTT. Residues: CASTPKGAGLLQGYSGNTIYF.

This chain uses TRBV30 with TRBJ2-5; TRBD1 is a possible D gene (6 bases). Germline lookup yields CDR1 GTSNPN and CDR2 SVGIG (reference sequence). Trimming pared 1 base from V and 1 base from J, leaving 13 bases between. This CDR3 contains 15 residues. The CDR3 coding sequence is TGTGCCTGGAGTGGGGAGACAGGCCCCCAAGAGACCCAGTACTTC. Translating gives CAWSGETGPQETQYF.

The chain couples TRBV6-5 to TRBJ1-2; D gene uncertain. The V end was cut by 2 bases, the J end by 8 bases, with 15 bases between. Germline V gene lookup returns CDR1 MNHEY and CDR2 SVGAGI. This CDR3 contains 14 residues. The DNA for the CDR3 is TGTGCCAGCAGTTACGCGGGTCCCAGTGTCGGCTACACCTTC. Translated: CASSYAGPSVGYTF.

The CDR3 sequence: CASSSGGWTGFTGELFF. The CDR3, as DNA: TGTGCCAGCAGCTCTGGGGGGTGGACAGGCTTTACCGGGGAGCTGTTTTTT. The rearrangement joins TRBV5-4 to TRBJ2-2; a weak D match, TRBD1 (7 bases). Looked up from germline, CDR1 is SGHNT and CDR2 is YYREEE (reference sequence). Deletions cut 3 bases from V and 5 bases from J, with 20 bases between. This CDR3 contains 17 residues. Variable domain in full (rest from reference TRBV5-4 and TRBJ2-2): ETGVTQSPTHLIKTRGQQVTLRCSSQSGHNTVSWYQQALGQGPQFIFQYYREEENGRGNFPPRFSGLQFPNYSSELNVNALELDDSALYLCASSSGGWTGFTGELFFGEGSRLTVL.

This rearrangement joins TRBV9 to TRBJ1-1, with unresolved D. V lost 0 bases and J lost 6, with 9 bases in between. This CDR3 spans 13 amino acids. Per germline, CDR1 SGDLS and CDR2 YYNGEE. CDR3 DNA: TGTGCCAGCAGCGTAGTGAGGGCCCCTGAAGCTTTCTTT. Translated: CASSVVRAPEAFF.

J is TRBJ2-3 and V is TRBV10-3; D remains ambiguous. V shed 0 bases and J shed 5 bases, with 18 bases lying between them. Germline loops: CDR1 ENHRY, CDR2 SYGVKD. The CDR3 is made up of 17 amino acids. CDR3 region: CAISESTRQSLGDTQYF. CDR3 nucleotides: TGTGCCATCAGTGAGTCGACTCGTCAGTCCCTTGGAGATACGCAGTATTTT.

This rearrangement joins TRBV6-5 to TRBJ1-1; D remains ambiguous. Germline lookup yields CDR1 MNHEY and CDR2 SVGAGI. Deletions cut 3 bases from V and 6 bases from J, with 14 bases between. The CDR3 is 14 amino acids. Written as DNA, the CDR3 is TGTGCCAGCAGTTATGTCAGGTTATCGGCTGAAGCTTTCTTT. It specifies CASSYVRLSAEAFF.

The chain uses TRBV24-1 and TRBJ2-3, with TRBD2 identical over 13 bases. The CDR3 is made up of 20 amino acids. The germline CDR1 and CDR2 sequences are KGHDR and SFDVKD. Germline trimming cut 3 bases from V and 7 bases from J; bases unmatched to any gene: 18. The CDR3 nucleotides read TGTGCCACCAGTGATCCCTCGACTAGCGGGGGGCCTACCAACCTTCATACGCAGTATTTT. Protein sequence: CATSDPSTSGGPTNLHTQYF.

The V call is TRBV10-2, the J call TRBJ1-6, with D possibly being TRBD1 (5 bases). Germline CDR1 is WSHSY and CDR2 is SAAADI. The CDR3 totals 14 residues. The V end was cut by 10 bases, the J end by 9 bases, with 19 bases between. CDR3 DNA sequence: TGCGCCATTGCCCCCGGGGGGTCCTTTTCACCCCTCCACTTT. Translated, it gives CAIAPGGSFSPLHF.

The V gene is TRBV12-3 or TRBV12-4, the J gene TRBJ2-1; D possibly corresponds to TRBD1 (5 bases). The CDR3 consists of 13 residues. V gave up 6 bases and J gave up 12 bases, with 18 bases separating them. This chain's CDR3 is CASSQTPVQGQFF. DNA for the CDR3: TGTGCCAGCAGCCAGACGCCAGTTCAGGGGCAGTTCTTC.

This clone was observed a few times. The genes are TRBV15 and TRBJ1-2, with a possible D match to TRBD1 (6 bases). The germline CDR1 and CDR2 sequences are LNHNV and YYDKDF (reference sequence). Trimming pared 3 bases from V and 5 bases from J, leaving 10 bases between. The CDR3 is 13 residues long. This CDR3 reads CATSRDSQYGYTF. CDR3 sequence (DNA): TGTGCCACCAGCAGGGACAGTCAATATGGCTACACCTTC.

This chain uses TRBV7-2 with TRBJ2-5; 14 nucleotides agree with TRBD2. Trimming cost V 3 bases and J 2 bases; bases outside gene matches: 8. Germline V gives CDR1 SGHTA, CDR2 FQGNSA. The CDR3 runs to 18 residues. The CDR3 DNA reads TGTGCCAGCAGCTTTACAGTCGGGACTAGCGGGGGTCAAGAGACCCAGTACTTC. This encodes CASSFTVGTSGGQETQYF.

CDR3 protein: CAWSRTNNQPQHF. CDR3 DNA sequence: TGTGCCTGGAGTAGAACTAACAATCAGCCCCAGCATTTT. The chain has TRBV30 and TRBJ1-5; D ambiguous. From germline, CDR1 is GTSNPN and CDR2 SVGIG (reference sequence). The CDR3 spans 13 residues. With 2 bases removed from V and 3 bases from J, the gap between germline ends came to 8 bases.

The CDR3, as DNA: TGTGCCAGCAGCTTCTTAGAATATGGCTACACCTTC. It yields the protein CASSFLEYGYTF. The chain recombines TRBV7-2 with TRBJ1-2; D ambiguous. The CDR3 is made up of 12 amino acids. The germline V gene encodes CDR1 SGHTA and CDR2 FQGNSA. Trimming cost V 3 bases and J 5 bases, with 7 bases left between them.

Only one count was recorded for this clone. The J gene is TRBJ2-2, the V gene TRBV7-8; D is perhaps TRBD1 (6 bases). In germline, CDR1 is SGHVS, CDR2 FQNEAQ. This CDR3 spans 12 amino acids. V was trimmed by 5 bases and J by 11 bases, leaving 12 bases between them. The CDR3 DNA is TGTGCCAGCAGCGATGGGACAACAGAGCTGTTTTTT. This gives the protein CASSDGTTELFF.

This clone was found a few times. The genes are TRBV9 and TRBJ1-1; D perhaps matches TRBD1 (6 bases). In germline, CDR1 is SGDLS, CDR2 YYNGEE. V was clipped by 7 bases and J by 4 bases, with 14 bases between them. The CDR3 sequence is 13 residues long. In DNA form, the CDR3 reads TGTGCCAGCGAGGGGACAAAGGGCACTGAAGCTTTCTTT. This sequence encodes CASEGTKGTEAFF.

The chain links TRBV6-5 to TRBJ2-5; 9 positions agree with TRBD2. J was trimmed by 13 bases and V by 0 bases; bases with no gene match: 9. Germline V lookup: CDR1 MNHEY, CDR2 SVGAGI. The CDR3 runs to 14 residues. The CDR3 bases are TGTGCCAGCAGTTACTCTAGCGGGGGTGGCGTCCCGTACTTC. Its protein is CASSYSSGGGVPYF.

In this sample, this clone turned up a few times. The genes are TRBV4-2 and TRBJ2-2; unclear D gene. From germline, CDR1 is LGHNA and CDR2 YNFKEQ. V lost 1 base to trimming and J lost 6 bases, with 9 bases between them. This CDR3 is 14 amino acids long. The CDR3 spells CASSQAPLAGELFF. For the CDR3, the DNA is TGTGCCAGCAGCCAAGCGCCCTTAGCCGGGGAGCTGTTTTTT.

CDR3 in amino acids: CASSFTDRASSEAFF. In DNA, the CDR3 is TGCGCCAGCAGCTTCACTGACAGGGCAAGCTCTGAAGCTTTCTTT. This chain connects TRBV5-1 to TRBJ1-1; TRBD1 agrees at 7 bases. With V trimmed by 2 bases and J by 6 bases, 10 bases remained unmatched. Germline CDR1 and CDR2: SGHRS and YFSETQ. CDR3 length: 15 residues.

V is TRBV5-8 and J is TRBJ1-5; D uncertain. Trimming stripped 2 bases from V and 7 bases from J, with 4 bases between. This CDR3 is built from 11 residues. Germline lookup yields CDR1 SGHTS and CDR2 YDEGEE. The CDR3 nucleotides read TGTGCCAGCAGCTTCGGGCAGCCCCAGCATTTT. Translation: CASSFGQPQHF.